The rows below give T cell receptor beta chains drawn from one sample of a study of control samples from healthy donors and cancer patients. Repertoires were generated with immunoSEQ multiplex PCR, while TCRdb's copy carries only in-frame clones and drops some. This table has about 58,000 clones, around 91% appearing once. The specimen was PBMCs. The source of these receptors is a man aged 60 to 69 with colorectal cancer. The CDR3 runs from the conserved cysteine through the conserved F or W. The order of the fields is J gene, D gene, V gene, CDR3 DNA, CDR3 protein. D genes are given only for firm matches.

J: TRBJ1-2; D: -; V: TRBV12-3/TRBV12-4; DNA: TGTGCCAGCAGTTTTGGGTACGGCTACACCTTC; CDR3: CASSFGYGYTF
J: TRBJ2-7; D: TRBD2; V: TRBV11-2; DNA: TGTGCCAGCAGCTTAAACCGCGGACTAGGCTACGAGCAGTACTTC; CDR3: CASSLNRGLGYEQYF
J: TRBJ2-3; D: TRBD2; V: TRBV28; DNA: TGTGCCAGCAGTTCCCCAATTCGACTAGCGGGGGGCACCACAGATACGCAGTATTTT; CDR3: CASSSPIRLAGGTTDTQYF
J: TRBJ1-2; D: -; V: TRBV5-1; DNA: TGCGCCAGCAGCTATATCGGGACATTAAACTATGGCTACACCTTC; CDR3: CASSYIGTLNYGYTF
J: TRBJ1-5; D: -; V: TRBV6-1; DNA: TGTGCCAGCAGTGAGGGTTTCCGTCAGCCCCAGCATTTT; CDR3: CASSEGFRQPQHF
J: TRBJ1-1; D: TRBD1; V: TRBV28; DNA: TGTGCCAGCAGTTCACAGGGGGCTTCCCTGAACACTGAAGCTTTCTTT; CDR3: CASSSQGASLNTEAFF
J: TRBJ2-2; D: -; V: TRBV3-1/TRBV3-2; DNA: TGTGCCAGCAGCCAAGATGCGGGCCGCACCGGGGAGCTGTTTTTT; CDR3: CASSQDAGRTGELFF
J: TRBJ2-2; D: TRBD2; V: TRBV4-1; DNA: TGCGCCAGCAGTACTAGCGGGCGCGGGGAGCTGTTTTTT; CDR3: CASSTSGRGELFF
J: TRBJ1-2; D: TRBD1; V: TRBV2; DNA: TGTGCCAGCAGTTCGACGGGGACAGGGGGTGGCTACACCTTC; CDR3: CASSSTGTGGGYTF
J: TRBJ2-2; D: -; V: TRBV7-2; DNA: TGTGCCAGCAGCTTAGCACAGGGCCCGAACACCGGGGAGCTGTTTTTT; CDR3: CASSLAQGPNTGELFF
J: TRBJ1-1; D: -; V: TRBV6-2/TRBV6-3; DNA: TGTGCCAGCAGTTACTCGGCAGGGAGGGCCACTGAAGCTTTCTTT; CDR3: CASSYSAGRATEAFF
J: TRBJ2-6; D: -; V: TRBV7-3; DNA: TGTGCCAGCAGCTTAACTAGGCCCTCCTCTGGGGCCAACGTCCTGACTTTC; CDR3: CASSLTRPSSGANVLTF
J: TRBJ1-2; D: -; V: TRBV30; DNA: TGTGCCTGGAGTGCCCTACCCGGCAGGGGCTATGGCTACACCTTC; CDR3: CAWSALPGRGYGYTF
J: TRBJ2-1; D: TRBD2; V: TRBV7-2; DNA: TGTGCCAGCAGCTTAATTGCGGGGGGGAGCTCCTACAATGAGCAGTTCTTC; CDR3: CASSLIAGGSSYNEQFF
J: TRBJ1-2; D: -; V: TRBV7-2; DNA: TGTGCCAGCAGCTTAATGGGCCGGACACTCAACTATGGCTACACCTTC; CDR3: CASSLMGRTLNYGYTF
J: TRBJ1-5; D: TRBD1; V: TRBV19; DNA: TGTGCCAGTATCGAGAGATGGACAGGGGGCAGGGGCAGCAATCAGCCCCAGCATTTT; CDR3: CASIERWTGGRGSNQPQHF
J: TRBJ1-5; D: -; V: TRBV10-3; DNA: TGTGCCATCAGTCTACAGGGAGATCAGCCCCAGCATTTT; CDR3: CAISLQGDQPQHF
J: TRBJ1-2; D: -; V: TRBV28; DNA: TGTGCCAGCAACCCAAGCGGCTATGGCTACACCTTC; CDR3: CASNPSGYGYTF
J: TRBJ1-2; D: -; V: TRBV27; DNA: TGTGCCAGCAGTTTCACAGGGAATGTTGCTAACTATGGCTACACCTTC; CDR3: CASSFTGNVANYGYTF
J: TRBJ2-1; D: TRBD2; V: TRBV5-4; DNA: TGTGCCAGCAGCACCGGGACTAGCGGGGGGGCGAGCTCCTACAATGAGCAGTTCTTC; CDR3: CASSTGTSGGASSYNEQFF
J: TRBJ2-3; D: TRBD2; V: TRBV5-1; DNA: TGCGCCAGCAGCCCGTCACCTAGCGGGCCCACAGATACGCAGTATTTT; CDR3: CASSPSPSGPTDTQYF
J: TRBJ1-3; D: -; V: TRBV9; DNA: TGTGCCAGCAGCGATTACAGGGGAAACACCATATATTTT; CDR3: CASSDYRGNTIYF
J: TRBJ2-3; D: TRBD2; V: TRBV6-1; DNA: TGTGCCAGCAGTGGGGGGCTAGCGGGGTTAACAGATACGCAGTATTTT; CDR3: CASSGGLAGLTDTQYF
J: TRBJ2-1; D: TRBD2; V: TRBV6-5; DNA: TGTGCCAGCAGCTCCGCGGGGGGATACTACAATGAGCAGTTCTTC; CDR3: CASSSAGGYYNEQFF
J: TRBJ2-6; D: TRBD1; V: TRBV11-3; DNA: TGTGCCAGCAGCTTGGGACAGGGCAGAGCTGGGGCCAACGTCCTGACTTTC; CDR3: CASSLGQGRAGANVLTF
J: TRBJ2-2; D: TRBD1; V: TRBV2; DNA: TGTGCCAGCAAGAGACAGGGGACCGGGGAGCTGTTTTTT; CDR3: CASKRQGTGELFF
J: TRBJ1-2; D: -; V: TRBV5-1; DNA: TGCGCCAGCAGCTTGGACAGTCCTAACTATGGCTACACCTTC; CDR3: CASSLDSPNYGYTF
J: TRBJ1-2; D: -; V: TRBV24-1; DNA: TGTGCCACCAGTGATGATGACACTCCCAGTGTAGGCTACACCTTC; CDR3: CATSDDDTPSVGYTF
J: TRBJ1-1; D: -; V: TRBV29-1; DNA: TGCAGCGTTGAACGTAGGACTGAAGCTTTCTTT; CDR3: CSVERRTEAFF